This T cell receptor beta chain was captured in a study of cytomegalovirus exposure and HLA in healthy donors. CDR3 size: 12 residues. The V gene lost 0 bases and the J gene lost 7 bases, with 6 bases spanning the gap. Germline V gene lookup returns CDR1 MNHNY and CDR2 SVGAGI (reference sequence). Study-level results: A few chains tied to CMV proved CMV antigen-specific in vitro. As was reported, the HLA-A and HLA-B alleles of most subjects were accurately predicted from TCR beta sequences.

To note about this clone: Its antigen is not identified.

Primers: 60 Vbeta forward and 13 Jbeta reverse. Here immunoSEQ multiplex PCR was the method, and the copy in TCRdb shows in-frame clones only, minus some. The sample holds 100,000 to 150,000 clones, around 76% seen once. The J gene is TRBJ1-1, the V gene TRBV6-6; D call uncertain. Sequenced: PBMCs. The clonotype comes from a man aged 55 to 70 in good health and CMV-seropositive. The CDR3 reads CASSYSSNEAFF. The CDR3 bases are TGTGCCAGCAGTTACTCTAGCAATGAAGCTTTCTTT.